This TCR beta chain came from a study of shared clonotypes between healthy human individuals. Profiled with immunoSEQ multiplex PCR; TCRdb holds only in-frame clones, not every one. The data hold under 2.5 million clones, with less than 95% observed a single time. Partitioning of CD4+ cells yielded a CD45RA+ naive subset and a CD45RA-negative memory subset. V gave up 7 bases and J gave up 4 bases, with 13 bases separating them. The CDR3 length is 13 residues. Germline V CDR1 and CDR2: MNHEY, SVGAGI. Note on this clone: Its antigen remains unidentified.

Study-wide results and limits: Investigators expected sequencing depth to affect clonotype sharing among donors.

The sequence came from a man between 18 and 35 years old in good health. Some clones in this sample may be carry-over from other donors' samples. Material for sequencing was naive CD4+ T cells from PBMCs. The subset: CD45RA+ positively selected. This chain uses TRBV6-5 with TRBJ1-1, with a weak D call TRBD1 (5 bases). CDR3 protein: CASNKPGGTEAFF. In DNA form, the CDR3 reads TGTGCCAGCAACAAACCCGGGGGCACTGAAGCTTTCTTT.